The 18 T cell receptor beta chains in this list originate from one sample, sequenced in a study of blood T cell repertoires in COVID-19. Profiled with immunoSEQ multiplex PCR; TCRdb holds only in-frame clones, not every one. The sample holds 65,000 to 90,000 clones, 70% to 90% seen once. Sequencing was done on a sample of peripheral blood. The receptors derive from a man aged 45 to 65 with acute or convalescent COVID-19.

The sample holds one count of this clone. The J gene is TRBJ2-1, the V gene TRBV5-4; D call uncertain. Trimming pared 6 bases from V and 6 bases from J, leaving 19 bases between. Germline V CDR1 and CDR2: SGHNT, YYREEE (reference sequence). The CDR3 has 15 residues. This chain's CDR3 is CASTPQRSPANEQFF. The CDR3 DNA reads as TGTGCCAGCACCCCTCAGAGGTCCCCCGCCAATGAGCAGTTCTTC.

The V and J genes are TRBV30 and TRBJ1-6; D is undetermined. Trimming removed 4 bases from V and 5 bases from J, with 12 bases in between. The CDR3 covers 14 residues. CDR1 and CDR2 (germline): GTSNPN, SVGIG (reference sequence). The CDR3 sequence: CAWISIGNNSPLHF. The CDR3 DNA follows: TGTGCCTGGATTTCGATCGGTAATAATTCACCCCTCCACTTT.

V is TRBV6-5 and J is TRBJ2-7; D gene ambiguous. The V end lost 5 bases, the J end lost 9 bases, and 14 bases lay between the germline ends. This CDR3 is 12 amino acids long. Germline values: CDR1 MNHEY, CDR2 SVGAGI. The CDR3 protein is CASSSLGSRQYF. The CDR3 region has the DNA TGTGCCAGCAGTAGCCTGGGCTCTCGGCAGTACTTC.

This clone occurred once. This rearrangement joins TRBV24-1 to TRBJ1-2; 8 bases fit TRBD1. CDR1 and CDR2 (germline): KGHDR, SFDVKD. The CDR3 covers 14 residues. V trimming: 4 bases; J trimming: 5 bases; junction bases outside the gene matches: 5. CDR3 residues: CATSEPQGAYGYTF. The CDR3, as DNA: TGTGCCACCAGTGAACCGCAGGGGGCTTATGGCTACACCTTC.

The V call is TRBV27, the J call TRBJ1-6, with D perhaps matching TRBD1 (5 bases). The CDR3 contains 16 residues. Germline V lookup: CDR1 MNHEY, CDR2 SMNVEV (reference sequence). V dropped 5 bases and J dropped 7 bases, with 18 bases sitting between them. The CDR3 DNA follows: TGTGCCAGCAGTACCCTCAGGCAGGGAGGGAATTCACCCCTCCACTTT. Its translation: CASSTLRQGGNSPLHF.

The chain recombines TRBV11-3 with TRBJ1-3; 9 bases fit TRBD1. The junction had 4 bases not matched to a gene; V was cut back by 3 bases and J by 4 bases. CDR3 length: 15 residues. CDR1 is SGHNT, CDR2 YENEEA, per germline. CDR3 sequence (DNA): TGTGCCAGCAGCTTGGGACAGGGCATCGGAAACACCATATATTTT. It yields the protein CASSLGQGIGNTIYF.

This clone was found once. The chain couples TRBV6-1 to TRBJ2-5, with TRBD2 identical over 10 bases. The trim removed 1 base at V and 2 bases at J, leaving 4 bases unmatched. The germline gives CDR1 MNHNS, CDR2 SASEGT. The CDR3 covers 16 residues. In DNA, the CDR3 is TGTGCCAGCAGTGAAGAAAGCGGGGGGGGACAAGAGACCCAGTACTTC. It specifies CASSEESGGGQETQYF.

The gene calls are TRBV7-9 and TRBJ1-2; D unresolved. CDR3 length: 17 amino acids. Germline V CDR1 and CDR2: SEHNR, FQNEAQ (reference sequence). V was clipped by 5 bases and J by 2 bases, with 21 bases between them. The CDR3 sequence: CASSPPRSAAENYGYTF. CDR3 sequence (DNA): TGTGCCAGCAGCCCCCCCCGCAGCGCCGCGGAGAACTATGGCTACACCTTC.

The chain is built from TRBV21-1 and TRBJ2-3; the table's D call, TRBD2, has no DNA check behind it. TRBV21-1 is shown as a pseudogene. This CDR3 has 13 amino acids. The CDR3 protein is CASSSRLARSQYF. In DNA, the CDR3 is TGTGCCAGCAGCTCCCGACTAGCTCGGTCACAGTATTTT.

This CDR3 reads CASSGSPGGFRDQPQHF. DNA of the CDR3: TGTGCCAGCAGTGGATCCCCTGGAGGGTTTCGGGATCAGCCCCAGCATTTT. The chain is built from TRBV6-6 and TRBJ1-5; D not certain. From germline, CDR1 is MNHNY and CDR2 SVGAGI (reference sequence). The germline V and J ends were trimmed by 5 bases and 5 bases, with 22 bases remaining between them. CDR3 length: 17 residues.

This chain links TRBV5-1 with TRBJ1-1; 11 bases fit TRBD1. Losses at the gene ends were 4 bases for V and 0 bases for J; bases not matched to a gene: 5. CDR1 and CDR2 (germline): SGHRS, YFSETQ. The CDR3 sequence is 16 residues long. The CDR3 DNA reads TGCGCCAGCAGCCCGGGACAGGGGGGGCTGAACACTGAAGCTTTCTTT. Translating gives CASSPGQGGLNTEAFF.

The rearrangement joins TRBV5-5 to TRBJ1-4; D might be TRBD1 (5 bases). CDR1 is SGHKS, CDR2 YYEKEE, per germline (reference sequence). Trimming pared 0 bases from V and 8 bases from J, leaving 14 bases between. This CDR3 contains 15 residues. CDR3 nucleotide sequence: TGTGCCAGCAGCTTGGATTGGGGGGGACGCGAAAAACTGTTTTTT. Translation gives CASSLDWGGREKLFF.

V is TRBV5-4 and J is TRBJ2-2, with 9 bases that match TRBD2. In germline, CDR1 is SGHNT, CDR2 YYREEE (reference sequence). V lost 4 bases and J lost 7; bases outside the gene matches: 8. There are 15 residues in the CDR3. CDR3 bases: TGTGCCAGCAGCGCCCGGCGGGGGGGCCTCGGGGAGCTGTTTTTT. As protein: CASSARRGGLGELFF.

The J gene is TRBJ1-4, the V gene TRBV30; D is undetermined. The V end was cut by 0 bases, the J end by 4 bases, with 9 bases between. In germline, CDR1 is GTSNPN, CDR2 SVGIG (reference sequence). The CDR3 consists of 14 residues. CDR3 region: CAWSVNRLNEKLFF. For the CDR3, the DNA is TGTGCCTGGAGTGTGAACCGACTTAATGAAAAACTGTTTTTT.

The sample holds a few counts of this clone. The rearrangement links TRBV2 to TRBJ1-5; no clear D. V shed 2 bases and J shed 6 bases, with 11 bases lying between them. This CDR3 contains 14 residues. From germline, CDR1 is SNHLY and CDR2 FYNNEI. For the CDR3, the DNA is TGTGCCAGCAGTGAATTATCGGGTACTCAGCCCCAGCATTTT. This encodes CASSELSGTQPQHF.

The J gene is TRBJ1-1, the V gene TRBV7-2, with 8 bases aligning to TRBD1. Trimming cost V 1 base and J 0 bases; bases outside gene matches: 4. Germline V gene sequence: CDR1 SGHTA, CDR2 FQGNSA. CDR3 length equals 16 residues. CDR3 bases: TGTGCCAGCAGCTTAGTCCAGGGGGCAGTGAACACTGAAGCTTTCTTT. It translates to CASSLVQGAVNTEAFF. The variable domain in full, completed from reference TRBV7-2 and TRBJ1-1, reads GAGVSQSPSNKVTEKGKDVELRCDPISGHTALYWYRQSLGQGLEFLIYFQGNSAPDKSGLPSDRFSAERTGGSVSTLTIQRTQQEDSAVYLCASSLVQGAVNTEAFFGQGTRLTVV.

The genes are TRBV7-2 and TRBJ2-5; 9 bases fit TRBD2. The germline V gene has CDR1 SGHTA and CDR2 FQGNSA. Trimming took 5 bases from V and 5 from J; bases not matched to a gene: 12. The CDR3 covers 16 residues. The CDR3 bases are TGTGCCAGCAGCCACCCCTTGGGCGGGGGGGCGGAGACCCAGTACTTC. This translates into CASSHPLGGGAETQYF. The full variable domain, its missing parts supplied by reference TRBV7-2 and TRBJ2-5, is GAGVSQSPSNKVTEKGKDVELRCDPISGHTALYWYRQSLGQGLEFLIYFQGNSAPDKSGLPSDRFSAERTGGSVSTLTIQRTQQEDSAVYLCASSHPLGGGAETQYFGPGTRLLVL.

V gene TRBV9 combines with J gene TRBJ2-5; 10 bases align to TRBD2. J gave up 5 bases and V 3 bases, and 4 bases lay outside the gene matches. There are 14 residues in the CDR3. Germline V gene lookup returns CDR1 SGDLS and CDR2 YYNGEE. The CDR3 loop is CASSESGGAETQYF. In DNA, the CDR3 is TGTGCCAGCAGCGAAAGCGGGGGGGCTGAGACCCAGTACTTC.